The text below deals with one T cell receptor beta chain. Its antigen is still unknown. These data are taken from a study of Graves' ophthalmopathy and Graves' hyperthyroidism. Amplification targeted the TCR beta CDR3 regions, with RNA transcripts as the source material. An opening RT-PCR round employed HTBI primers and preceded a second-round multiplex PCR. TCRdb called the multiplex PCR reads again in MiXCR, with one record for every CDR3 protein. This table has over a million distinct CDR3 sequences, 35% to 45% appearing once. V was cut by 4 bases and J by 7 bases, with 19 bases left in between. The germline V gene encodes CDR1 SQVTM and CDR2 ANQGSEA. The CDR3 runs to 15 residues. Study-wide results and limits: Thyroid clonotypes that were expanded above 0.001 frequency mostly also appeared in blood.

The rearrangement links TRBV29-1 to TRBJ1-4; maybe TRBD1 (6 bases). Sequenced sample: peripheral blood or thyroid tissue (not recorded which). The source is an adult man with Graves' hyperthyroidism. CDR3 coding DNA: TGCAGCGTTGTTGGGGGGCTAGGCGACACTGAAAAACTGTTTTTT. Amino acids: CSVVGGLGDTEKLFF.